Presented here are 28 T cell receptor beta chains from one specimen sequenced in a study of T cell responses to AZD1222 COVID-19 vaccine. Data came from immunoSEQ multiplex PCR; TCRdb stores just in-frame clones and leaves some out. The sample comprises roughly 120,000 clones, around 81% of which are singletons, and around 4.6% rests with the top ten. Source: peripheral blood, taken on day 0 of AZD1222 vaccination. The receptors originated from an adult in good health.

J is TRBJ1-3 and V is TRBV28; D remains ambiguous. Germline V gives CDR1 MDHEN, CDR2 SYDVKM. V was pared by 2 bases and J by 6 bases, with 5 bases between. This CDR3 region has 12 residues. The CDR3 DNA is TGTGCCAGCAGTTTACGGAAAAACACCATATATTTT. The encoded protein is CASSLRKNTIYF.

This rearrangement joins TRBV28 to TRBJ2-5; D gene uncertain. V lost 8 bases and J 1 base, leaving 11 bases between the germline ends. CDR1 and CDR2 from the germline V gene are MDHEN and SYDVKM. The CDR3 is 13 residues long. Here the CDR3 DNA reads TGTGCCAGCCTCCTTCCGGTCCAAGAGACCCAGTACTTC. It codes for CASLLPVQETQYF.

This clone was recorded once. This chain connects TRBV4-3 to TRBJ2-7, with no clear D. This CDR3 has 14 amino acids. Germline loops: CDR1 LGHNA, CDR2 YSLEER. Between the trimmed V and J ends, which lost 0 bases and 4 bases, there was a span of 10 bases. CDR3 bases: TGCGCCAGCAGCCAAGATCTTGGCGGTTACGAGCAGTACTTC. Translated, it gives CASSQDLGGYEQYF.

This clone was seen a handful of times. The sample carries other DNA sequences with the same CDR3. This rearrangement joins TRBV6-5 to TRBJ1-2, with 8 bases fitting TRBD1. Germline V gives CDR1 MNHEY, CDR2 SVGAGI. The CDR3 runs to 14 residues. J gave up 4 bases and V 0 bases, and 1 base lay outside the gene matches. The CDR3, as DNA: TGTGCCAGCAGTTACTCGGGACAGGCCTATGGCTACACCTTC. This codes for CASSYSGQAYGYTF.

This chain joins TRBV5-5 and TRBJ1-1; the D is unclear. The CDR3 is 13 residues long. Germline lookup yields CDR1 SGHKS and CDR2 YYEKEE (reference sequence). Trimming removed 3 bases at V and 0 bases at J, with 6 bases between. The CDR3 DNA reads as TGTGCCAGCAGCTCACACCTGAACACTGAAGCTTTCTTT. Its translation is CASSSHLNTEAFF.

This chain links TRBV19 with TRBJ1-6, with TRBD1 as a possible D gene (5 bases). Trimming stripped 7 bases from V and 6 bases from J, with 19 bases between. This CDR3 is built from 16 residues. Germline V CDR1 and CDR2: LNHDA, SQIVND (reference sequence). Here the CDR3 DNA reads TGTGCCAGTAACGGGGCCTCGGACGCCGGTAATTCACCCCTCCACTTT. It codes for CASNGASDAGNSPLHF.

This clone was seen more than once but under ten times. The chain recombines TRBV7-7 with TRBJ2-4; no clear D. Per germline, CDR1 SSHAT and CDR2 FNYEAQ (reference sequence). The CDR3 extends over 16 amino acids. The V and J ends lost 1 base and 0 bases respectively, with 10 bases between them. Written as DNA, the CDR3 is TGTGCCAGCAGCTTAGATTTGGCAGTAGCCAAAAACATTCAGTACTTC. It is translated as CASSLDLAVAKNIQYF.

The chain carries TRBV19 and TRBJ1-5, with a tentative D call TRBD1 (6 bases). The V end was cut by 10 bases, the J end by 4 bases, with 20 bases between. This CDR3 has 15 residues. CDR1 and CDR2 from the germline V gene are LNHDA and SQIVND (reference sequence). The CDR3 nucleotides are TGTGCCACCTGTCGGGGGGCGAGTCAGAATCAGCCCCAGCATTTT. The encoded protein is CATCRGASQNQPQHF.

This chain links TRBV19 with TRBJ2-7, with D perhaps being TRBD1 or TRBD2 (5 bases each). Germline V gene sequence: CDR1 LNHDA, CDR2 SQIVND (reference sequence). Deletions cut 8 bases from V and 3 bases from J, with 11 bases between. The CDR3 consists of 12 residues. The CDR3 here is CASGDRYYEQYF. In DNA, the CDR3 is TGTGCCAGTGGGGACCGATACTACGAGCAGTACTTC.

This clone was observed a single time. The chain combines TRBV27 with TRBJ1-1; D might be TRBD1 (5 bases). This CDR3 has 13 amino acids. Germline loops: CDR1 MNHEY, CDR2 SMNVEV (reference sequence). Trimming removed 2 bases from V and 6 bases from J, with 10 bases in between. Here the CDR3 DNA reads TGTGCCAGCAGTTTAATAGGGGAACCTGAAGCTTTCTTT. Its translation: CASSLIGEPEAFF.

The chain combines TRBV2 with TRBJ1-6; D is uncertain. This CDR3 is 13 amino acids long. Trimming removed 3 bases at V and 10 bases at J, with 10 bases between. Germline lookup yields CDR1 SNHLY and CDR2 FYNNEI. CDR3 bases: TGTGCCAGCAGTGAGGCACTCACGTCACCCCTCCACTTT. Translating it yields CASSEALTSPLHF.

CDR3 amino acids: CASSQAMRGYEQYF. The CDR3, as DNA: TGCGCCAGCAGCCAAGCGATGCGGGGCTACGAGCAGTACTTC. The chain joins TRBV4-3 to TRBJ2-7, with D maybe TRBD2 (6 bases). From germline, CDR1 is LGHNA and CDR2 YSLEER. The V gene lost 1 base and the J gene lost 3 bases, with 10 bases spanning the gap. The CDR3 covers 14 residues.

This clone has a handful of counts. This chain connects TRBV19 to TRBJ1-5; 7 nucleotides match TRBD1. Trimming cost V 6 bases and J 7 bases; bases outside gene matches: 15. Germline V gives CDR1 LNHDA, CDR2 SQIVND (reference sequence). The CDR3 consists of 16 residues. The CDR3 reads CASSDRVLASGQPQHF. For the CDR3, the DNA is TGTGCCAGTAGCGACAGGGTTCTGGCTTCGGGGCAGCCCCAGCATTTT.

The V and J genes are TRBV7-2 and TRBJ2-7, with 9 bases lining up with TRBD2. With V trimmed by 3 bases and J by 4 bases, 7 bases remained unmatched. CDR1 is SGHTA, CDR2 FQGNSA, per germline. The CDR3 runs to 15 residues. The CDR3 protein is CASSFGGGAGYEQYF. The CDR3, as DNA: TGTGCCAGCAGCTTTGGCGGGGGGGCCGGGTACGAGCAGTACTTC.

In this sample, this clone turned up once. The rearrangement joins TRBV27 to TRBJ2-3, with a weak D call TRBD2 (5 bases). The CDR3 is made up of 15 amino acids. Germline lookup yields CDR1 MNHEY and CDR2 SMNVEV (reference sequence). With 4 bases removed from V and 2 bases from J, the gap between germline ends came to 13 bases. Here the CDR3 reads CASSSSGTHTDTQYF. DNA of the CDR3: TGTGCCAGCAGTTCAAGCGGAACACACACAGATACGCAGTATTTT.

This rearrangement joins TRBV19 to TRBJ1-2; 10 nucleotides align to TRBD1. J gave up 2 bases and V 3 bases, and 9 bases lay outside the gene matches. Germline CDR1 and CDR2: LNHDA and SQIVND (reference sequence). The CDR3 sequence is 17 residues long. The chain's CDR3 is CASSMGQGRGRNYGYTF. CDR3 DNA: TGTGCCAGTAGTATGGGACAGGGGAGGGGTAGGAACTATGGCTACACCTTC.

This clone was picked up a small number of times. This rearrangement joins TRBV12-5 to TRBJ2-3; 7 bases match TRBD1. With 7 bases clipped from V and 2 bases from J, the junction kept 12 bases outside the gene matches. From germline, CDR1 is LGHNT and CDR2 FRNRAP. This CDR3 spans 16 amino acids. The CDR3 nucleotides are TGTGCTAGTGCAACCCTTTACAGGGGTTCCACAGATACGCAGTATTTT. It specifies CASATLYRGSTDTQYF.

The V call is TRBV6-5, the J call TRBJ1-4; a weak D match, TRBD1 (5 bases). CDR1 is MNHEY, CDR2 SVGAGI, per germline. The CDR3 contains 14 residues. Trimming took 1 base from V and 7 from J, leaving 10 bases between them. The CDR3 loop reads CASSYWGDGEKLFF. In DNA form, the CDR3 reads TGTGCCAGCAGTTACTGGGGGGACGGTGAAAAACTGTTTTTT.

The V gene is TRBV6-5, the J gene TRBJ2-3; D gene uncertain. The germline V and J ends were trimmed by 7 bases and 0 bases, with 14 bases remaining between them. The CDR3 spans 15 residues. Germline V gene data show CDR1 as MNHEY and CDR2 as SVGAGI. CDR3 residues: CASKIVKGSTDTQYF. CDR3 coding DNA: TGTGCCAGCAAAATCGTGAAGGGTAGCACAGATACGCAGTATTTT.

The V gene is TRBV4-1, the J gene TRBJ1-5; a weak D match, TRBD1 (5 bases). This CDR3 has 15 residues. Trimming shortened V by 0 bases and J by 4 bases, and 10 bases separated the two germline ends. Germline CDR1 reads MGHRA; CDR2 reads YSYEKL. In DNA form, the CDR3 reads TGCGCCAGCAGCCAAGATCGGGGGACTAATCAGCCCCAGCATTTT. Protein: CASSQDRGTNQPQHF.

The chain uses TRBV19 and TRBJ1-6; D unresolved. Trimming removed 7 bases at V and 4 bases at J, with 14 bases between. Germline assignment: CDR1 LNHDA and CDR2 SQIVND (reference sequence). CDR3 length equals 15 residues. The DNA of the CDR3 is TGTGCCAGTACTCTGGACGGCGGATATAATTCACCCCTCCACTTT. This translates into CASTLDGGYNSPLHF.

This rearrangement joins TRBV7-9 to TRBJ1-5; 11 bases align to TRBD1. J lost 6 bases, V lost 5 bases, and 6 bases had no gene match. CDR1 is SEHNR, CDR2 FQNEAQ, per germline (reference sequence). The CDR3 consists of 15 residues. CDR3 residues: CASSPGQGATQPQHF. The CDR3 DNA reads as TGTGCCAGCAGCCCCGGACAGGGGGCGACTCAGCCCCAGCATTTT.

This chain links TRBV28 with TRBJ1-2, with a weak D call TRBD1 (6 bases). Trimming stripped 8 bases from V and 4 bases from J, with 11 bases between. The V gene's germline CDR1 is MDHEN and CDR2 SYDVKM. CDR3 size: 12 residues. The DNA for the CDR3 is TGTGCCAGCGGGACATCTATCTATGGCTACACCTTC. Its protein product is CASGTSIYGYTF.

V gene TRBV4-1 combines with J gene TRBJ2-1; the match to TRBD2 covers 7 bases. The length of the CDR3 is 17 residues. V gave up 2 bases and J gave up 3 bases; unmatched junction bases: 10. Germline loops: CDR1 MGHRA, CDR2 YSYEKL. The CDR3 protein is CASSQPWGGLFYNEQFF. The DNA for the CDR3 is TGCGCCAGCAGCCAACCGTGGGGGGGACTTTTCTACAATGAGCAGTTCTTC.

This clone was seen just once. V usage is TRBV7-3 and J usage is TRBJ2-5, with D perhaps being TRBD1 or TRBD2 (5 bases each). Deletions cut 0 bases from V and 4 bases from J, with 9 bases between. There are 14 residues in the CDR3. The germline gives CDR1 SGHTA, CDR2 FQGTGA. The CDR3 region has the DNA TGTGCCAGCAGCTTAACCGCAGGGACAGAGACCCAGTACTTC. Encoded protein: CASSLTAGTETQYF. Combining the CDR3 with reference TRBV7-3 and TRBJ2-5 gives the whole variable domain GAGVSQTPSNKVTEKGKYVELRCDPISGHTALYWYRQSLGQGPEFLIYFQGTGAADDSGLPNDRFFAVRPEGSVSTLKIQRTERGDSAVYLCASSLTAGTETQYFGPGTRLLVL.

As DNA, the CDR3 is TGTGCCAGCAGTTATCGGACTAGCGGGATAAGTGAGCAGTTCTTC. Encoded protein: CASSYRTSGISEQFF. The chain joins TRBV6-5 to TRBJ2-1; TRBD2 agrees at 12 bases. With 3 bases clipped from V and 9 bases from J, the junction kept 6 bases outside the gene matches. This CDR3 comprises 15 residues. CDR1 and CDR2 (germline): MNHEY, SVGAGI.

This clone turned up a few times. This rearrangement joins TRBV28 to TRBJ2-7, with D hard to call. This CDR3 is 16 amino acids long. Germline CDR1 MDHEN, CDR2 SYDVKM. V was clipped by 4 bases and J by 0 bases, with 16 bases between them. DNA for the CDR3: TGTGCCAGCAGTTCCCCCGAGACACGTTCCTCCTACGAGCAGTACTTC. It translates to CASSSPETRSSYEQYF.

V is TRBV6-6 and J is TRBJ2-6; 9 bases align to TRBD1. The CDR3 consists of 18 residues. The V segment lost 6 bases and the J segment 0 bases; nucleotides outside the gene matches: 9. Germline CDR1 reads MNHNY; CDR2 reads SVGAGI (reference sequence). The CDR3 sequence: CASRRPGQGNSGANVLTF. The CDR3 DNA reads TGTGCCAGCAGACGACCGGGACAGGGAAACTCTGGGGCCAACGTCCTGACTTTC.